The table lists the clone carrying this T cell receptor (beta chain) with a few counts. These data come from a study of identical twins. The CDR3 sequence is 15 residues long. V was pared by 2 bases and J by 8 bases, with 15 bases between. Germline V lookup: CDR1 LGHDT, CDR2 YNNKEL (reference sequence). Unique molecular identifiers were present on cDNA, and template switching added a universal primer site. MiXCR, run by TCRdb on the 5' RACE reads, gives a single entry per CDR3 protein. The sample carries 750,000 to 950,000 distinct CDR3 sequences, 9% to 15% recorded once. This sample also appeared in a second study, on yellow fever vaccine responses in identical twins.

The genes are TRBV3-1 and TRBJ1-4; D unclear. This TCR derives from a woman between 18 and 30 years old in good health. The material sequenced was PBMCs. The CDR3 spells CASSQRPALWEKLFF. The CDR3 DNA reads as TGTGCCAGCAGCCAAAGGCCCGCCCTATGGGAAAAACTGTTTTTT.